The 16 T cell receptor beta chains below were found in one sample sequenced in a study of cytomegalovirus exposure and HLA in healthy donors. The PCR had 60 Vbeta and 13 Jbeta primers. The table came from immunoSEQ multiplex PCR; TCRdb's copy has only in-frame clones and leaves some out. The sample shows 140,000 to 150,000 clones, 70% of them seen only once. Sequencing used PBMCs. The origin of the receptors is a woman aged 60-70 years in good health and CMV-seropositive.

This sequence joins TRBV5-1 and TRBJ1-2, with D perhaps matching TRBD1 (6 bases). V lost 6 bases and J 0 bases, leaving 12 bases between the germline ends. There are 14 residues in the CDR3. Germline V lookup: CDR1 SGHRS, CDR2 YFSETQ. This CDR3 is CASTTGTSNYGYTF. The CDR3 DNA is TGCGCCAGCACGACCGGGACATCTAACTATGGCTACACCTTC.

The V and J genes are TRBV6-1 and TRBJ2-3; no definite D call. This CDR3 contains 13 residues. The germline gives CDR1 MNHNS, CDR2 SASEGT. Trimming stripped 6 bases from V and 4 bases from J, with 11 bases between. CDR3 sequence: CASRAGGADTQYF. The CDR3 DNA is TGTGCCAGCAGGGCCGGCGGAGCAGATACGCAGTATTTT.

The rearrangement uses TRBV5-1 and TRBJ2-3; 7 nucleotides line up with TRBD1. Germline V lookup: CDR1 SGHRS, CDR2 YFSETQ. This CDR3 is built from 15 residues. The V segment lost 4 bases and the J segment 2 bases; nucleotides outside the gene matches: 7. CDR3 coding DNA: TGCGCCAGCAGCCGGGACAGAACACACACAGATACGCAGTATTTT. It encodes CASSRDRTHTDTQYF. The whole variable domain, remainder taken from reference TRBV5-1 and TRBJ2-3, is KAGVTQTPRYLIKTRGQQVTLSCSPISGHRSVSWYQQTPGQGLQFLFEYFSETQRNKGNFPGRFSGRQFSNSRSEMNVSTLELGDSALYLCASSRDRTHTDTQYFGPGTRLTVL.

This clone was recorded only once. The V gene is TRBV5-1, the J gene TRBJ1-5, with unresolved D. The CDR3 consists of 14 residues. V dropped 0 bases and J dropped 2 bases, with 6 bases sitting between them. In germline, CDR1 is SGHRS, CDR2 YFSETQ. The CDR3 here is CASSLDSGNQPQHF. The CDR3 coding sequence is TGCGCCAGCAGCTTGGACAGTGGCAATCAGCCCCAGCATTTT. Full variable domain (missing parts from reference TRBV5-1 and TRBJ1-5): KAGVTQTPRYLIKTRGQQVTLSCSPISGHRSVSWYQQTPGQGLQFLFEYFSETQRNKGNFPGRFSGRQFSNSRSEMNVSTLELGDSALYLCASSLDSGNQPQHFGDGTRLSIL.

This rearrangement joins TRBV27 to TRBJ1-2; D is possibly TRBD1 (5 bases). V lost 3 bases, J lost 7 bases, and 12 bases lay in between. CDR1 is MNHEY, CDR2 SMNVEV, per germline (reference sequence). The CDR3 covers 13 residues. CDR3 region: CASSFSGFVGYTF. CDR3 DNA: TGTGCCAGCAGTTTTTCAGGGTTTGTTGGCTACACCTTC.

The rearrangement joins TRBV5-1 to TRBJ2-5, with 13 bases matching TRBD2. This CDR3 region has 17 residues. Germline V gene lookup returns CDR1 SGHRS and CDR2 YFSETQ. V lost 3 bases to trimming and J lost 5 bases; unmatched junction nucleotides: 10. In DNA, the CDR3 is TGCGCCAGCAGCTCCAGGACTAGCGGGAGTATGACGGAGACCCAGTACTTC. Protein: CASSSRTSGSMTETQYF.

This chain joins TRBV5-1 and TRBJ1-1; D unclear. This CDR3 is 14 amino acids long. Germline values: CDR1 SGHRS, CDR2 YFSETQ. V was pared by 0 bases and J by 1 base, with 7 bases between. The CDR3 region is CASSLGAENTEAFF. The CDR3 DNA reads TGCGCCAGCAGCTTGGGGGCAGAGAACACTGAAGCTTTCTTT.

This clone has more than one count but fewer than ten. CDR3 coding DNA: TGTGCCTGGAGTGGGTTGGCAGCAACTAATGAAAAACTGTTTTTT. Amino acids: CAWSGLAATNEKLFF. The chain joins TRBV30 to TRBJ1-4; D ambiguous. CDR3 length equals 15 residues. Trimming took off 1 base at V and 0 bases at J, with 9 bases between the two ends. CDR1 and CDR2 from the germline V gene are GTSNPN and SVGIG (reference sequence). Drawing the rest from reference TRBV30 and TRBJ1-4, the complete variable domain is SQTIHQWPATLVQPVGSPLSLECTVEGTSNPNLYWYRQAAGRGLQLLFYSVGIGQISSEVPQNLSASRPQDRQFILSSKKLLLSDSGFYLCAWSGLAATNEKLFFGSGTQLSVL.

This clone was detected once. This sequence joins TRBV28 and TRBJ2-1, with TRBD2 as a possible D gene (5 bases). V was shortened by 8 bases and J by 10 bases, with 15 bases between the two germline ends. Germline V CDR1 and CDR2: MDHEN, SYDVKM. The CDR3 totals 12 residues. This chain's CDR3 is CASSRGMSEQFF. CDR3 nucleotides: TGTGCCAGCTCCCGGGGTATGAGCGAGCAGTTCTTC.

This clone appeared once. This rearrangement joins TRBV7-8 to TRBJ1-5; D uncertain. V was pared by 2 bases and J by 6 bases, with 8 bases between. This CDR3 is 13 amino acids long. CDR1 is SGHVS, CDR2 FQNEAQ, per germline. CDR3 protein: CASSLLEGQPQHF. The CDR3 coding sequence is TGTGCCAGCAGCTTATTAGAGGGTCAGCCCCAGCATTTT.

A few counts support this clone. The chain uses TRBV28 and TRBJ2-7; 11 nucleotides agree with TRBD2. V gave up 6 bases and J gave up 6 bases; unmatched junction bases: 7. The CDR3 contains 14 residues. The germline V gene encodes CDR1 MDHEN and CDR2 SYDVKM. The CDR3 is CASRLTSGSPEQYF. The CDR3 coding sequence is TGTGCCAGCAGACTTACTAGCGGGAGCCCCGAGCAGTACTTC.

The chain recombines TRBV15 with TRBJ2-3; D is undetermined. V lost 0 bases and J 6 bases, leaving 10 bases between the germline ends. The CDR3 is 14 residues long. Germline V gives CDR1 LNHNV, CDR2 YYDKDF (reference sequence). The CDR3 is CATSRDLYKDTQYF. CDR3 coding DNA: TGTGCCACCAGCAGAGATTTATACAAGGATACGCAGTATTTT.

This clone was counted once. The chain recombines TRBV7-2 with TRBJ2-1; tentative D call: TRBD2 (6 bases). V lost 2 bases, J lost 1 base, and 9 bases lay in between. CDR1 and CDR2 (germline): SGHTA, FQGNSA. This CDR3 is built from 15 residues. The CDR3 bases are TGTGCCAGCAGCTTATCGGCGGGGTCCTACAATGAGCAGTTCTTC. Its protein is CASSLSAGSYNEQFF.

The chain combines TRBV7-8 with TRBJ2-3; 7 nucleotides agree with TRBD2. The CDR3 totals 17 residues. V gave up 0 bases and J gave up 2 bases; unmatched junction bases: 8. The germline V gene encodes CDR1 SGHVS and CDR2 FQNEAQ. The CDR3 here is CASSLAGGLGITDTQYF. Written as DNA, the CDR3 is TGTGCCAGCAGCTTAGCGGGAGGACTAGGGATCACAGATACGCAGTATTTT.

This chain links TRBV5-1 with TRBJ2-5, with D tentatively TRBD2 (6 bases). CDR1 SGHRS and CDR2 YFSETQ come from the germline V gene. V lost 0 bases to trimming and J lost 3 bases, with 12 bases between them. The CDR3 runs to 15 residues. CDR3 residues: CASSLGSSVKETQYF. The CDR3 DNA reads TGCGCCAGCAGCTTGGGGTCTAGCGTCAAAGAGACCCAGTACTTC.

The chain is built from TRBV7-2 and TRBJ2-1; D is perhaps TRBD2 (5 bases). Trimming cost V 6 bases and J 9 bases, with 12 bases left between them. The CDR3 sequence is 12 residues long. Germline values: CDR1 SGHTA, CDR2 FQGNSA. The CDR3 coding sequence is TGTGCCAGCAGTTGGACTGTCCGTGAGCAGTTCTTC. Residues: CASSWTVREQFF.